This TCR beta chain originates from a study of neurological immune-mediated disorders. This clonotype was seen a single time. One entry per CDR3 protein, called by TCRdb with MiXCR from the 5' RACE reads. This sample carries some 48,000 distinct CDR3 sequences, roughly 21% of them seen once, and the ten largest clones take roughly 4.7%. The length of the CDR3 is 17 residues. CDR1 SGHRS and CDR2 YFSETQ come from the germline V gene. V gave up 2 bases and J gave up 5 bases; unmatched junction bases: 9. The time point here: technical triplicate 3. The sequencing sample was made of PBMCs. The chain recombines TRBV5-1 with TRBJ2-1, with 11 bases aligning to TRBD2. The receptor was derived from a man aged 55 to 70 with HTLV-1-associated myelopathy (HAM/TSP). The CDR3 coding sequence is TGCGCCAGCAGCTTTACTAGCGGGAGTATGATCGACAATGAGCAGTTCTTC. Translating it yields CASSFTSGSMIDNEQFF.